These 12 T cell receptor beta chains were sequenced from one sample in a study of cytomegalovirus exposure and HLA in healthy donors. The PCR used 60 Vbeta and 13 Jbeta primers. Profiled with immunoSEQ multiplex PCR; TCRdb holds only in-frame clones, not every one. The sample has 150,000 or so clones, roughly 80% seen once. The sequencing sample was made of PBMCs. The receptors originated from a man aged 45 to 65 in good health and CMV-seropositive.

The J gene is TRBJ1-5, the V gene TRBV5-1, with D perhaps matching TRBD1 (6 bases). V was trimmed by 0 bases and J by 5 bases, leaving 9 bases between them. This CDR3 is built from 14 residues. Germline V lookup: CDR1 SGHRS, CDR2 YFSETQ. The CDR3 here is CASSLGNRDQPQHF. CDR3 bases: TGCGCCAGCAGCTTGGGTAACAGGGATCAGCCCCAGCATTTT.

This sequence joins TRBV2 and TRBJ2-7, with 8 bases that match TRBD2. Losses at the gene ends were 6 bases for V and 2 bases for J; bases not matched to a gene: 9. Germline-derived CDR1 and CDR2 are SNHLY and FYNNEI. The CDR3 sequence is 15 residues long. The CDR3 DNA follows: TGTGCCAGCAGGGACCCGGGAGGGAGACCCTACGAGCAGTACTTC. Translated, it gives CASRDPGGRPYEQYF. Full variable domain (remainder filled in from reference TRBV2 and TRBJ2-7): EPEVTQTPSHQVTQMGQEVILRCVPISNHLYFYWYRQILGQKVEFLVSFYNNEISEKSEIFDDQFSVERPDGSNFTLKIRSTKLEDSAMYFCASRDPGGRPYEQYFGPGTRLTVT.

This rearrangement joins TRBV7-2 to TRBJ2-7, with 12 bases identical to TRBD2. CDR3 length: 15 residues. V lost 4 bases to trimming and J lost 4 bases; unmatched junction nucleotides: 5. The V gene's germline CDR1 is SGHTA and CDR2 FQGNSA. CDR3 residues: CASSSTSGGKYEQYF. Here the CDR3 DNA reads TGTGCCAGCAGCTCGACTAGCGGGGGTAAATACGAGCAGTACTTC.

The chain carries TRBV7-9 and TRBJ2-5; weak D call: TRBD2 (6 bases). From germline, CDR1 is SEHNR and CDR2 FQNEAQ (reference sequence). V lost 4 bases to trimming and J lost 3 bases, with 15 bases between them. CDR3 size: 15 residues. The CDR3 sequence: CASSSTGRGEETQYF. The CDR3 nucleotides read TGTGCCAGCAGCTCCACCGGCCGCGGGGAAGAGACCCAGTACTTC. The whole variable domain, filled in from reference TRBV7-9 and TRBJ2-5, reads DTGVSQNPRHKITKRGQNVTFRCDPISEHNRLYWYRQTLGQGPEFLTYFQNEAQLEKSRLLSDRFSAERPKGSFSTLEIQRTEQGDSAMYLCASSSTGRGEETQYFGPGTRLLVL.

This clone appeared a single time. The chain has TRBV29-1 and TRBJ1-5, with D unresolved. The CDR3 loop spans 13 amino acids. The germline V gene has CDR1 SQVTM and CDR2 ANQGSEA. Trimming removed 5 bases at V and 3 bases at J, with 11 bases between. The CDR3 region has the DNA TGCAGCGTTCGATGGGGAGACAATCAGCCCCAGCATTTT. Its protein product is CSVRWGDNQPQHF.

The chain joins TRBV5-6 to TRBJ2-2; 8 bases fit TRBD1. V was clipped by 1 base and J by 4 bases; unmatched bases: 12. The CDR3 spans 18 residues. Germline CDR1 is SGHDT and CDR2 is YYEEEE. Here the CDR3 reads CASSLFRRGTGSTGELFF. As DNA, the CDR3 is TGTGCCAGCAGCTTGTTTCGTCGAGGGACAGGATCCACCGGGGAGCTGTTTTTT.

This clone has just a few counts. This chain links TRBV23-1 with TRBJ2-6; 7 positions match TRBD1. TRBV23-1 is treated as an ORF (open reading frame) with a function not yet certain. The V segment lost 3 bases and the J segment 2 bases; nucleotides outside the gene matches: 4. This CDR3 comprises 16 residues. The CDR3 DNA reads TGCGCCAGCAGTCACAGACAGGGTACTGGGGCCAACGTCCTGACTTTC. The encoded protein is CASSHRQGTGANVLTF.

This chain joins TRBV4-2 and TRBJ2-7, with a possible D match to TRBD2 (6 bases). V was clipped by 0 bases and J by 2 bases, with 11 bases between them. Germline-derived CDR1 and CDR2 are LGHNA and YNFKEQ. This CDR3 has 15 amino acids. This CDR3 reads CASSQEGGTAYEQYF. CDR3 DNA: TGTGCCAGCAGCCAAGAGGGAGGAACCGCCTACGAGCAGTACTTC.

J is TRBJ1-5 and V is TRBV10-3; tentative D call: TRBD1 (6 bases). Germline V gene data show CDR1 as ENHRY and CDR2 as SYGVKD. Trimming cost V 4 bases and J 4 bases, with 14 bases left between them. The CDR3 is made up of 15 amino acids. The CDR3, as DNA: TGTGCCATCAGTGGACAGGACGGACGAAATCAGCCCCAGCATTTT. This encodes CAISGQDGRNQPQHF.

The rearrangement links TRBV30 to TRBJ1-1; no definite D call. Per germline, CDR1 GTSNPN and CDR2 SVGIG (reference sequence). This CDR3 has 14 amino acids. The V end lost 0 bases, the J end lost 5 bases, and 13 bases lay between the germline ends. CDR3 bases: TGTGCCTGGAGTGTAGAGGATGGCGTGACTGAAGCTTTCTTT. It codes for CAWSVEDGVTEAFF.

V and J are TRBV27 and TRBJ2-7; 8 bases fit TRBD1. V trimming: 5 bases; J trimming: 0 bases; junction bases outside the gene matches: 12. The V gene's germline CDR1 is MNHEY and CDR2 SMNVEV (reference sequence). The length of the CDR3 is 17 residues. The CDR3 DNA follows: TGTGCCAGCAGTCCCCCAAGACAGGGGAATAACTCCTACGAGCAGTACTTC. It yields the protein CASSPPRQGNNSYEQYF.

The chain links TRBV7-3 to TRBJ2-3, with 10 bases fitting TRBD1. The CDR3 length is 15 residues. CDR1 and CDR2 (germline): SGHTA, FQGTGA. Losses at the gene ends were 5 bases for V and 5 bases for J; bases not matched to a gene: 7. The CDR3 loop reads CASSGMTGGLDTQYF. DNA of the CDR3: TGTGCCAGCAGCGGGATGACAGGGGGCTTAGATACGCAGTATTTT.